The 27 T cell receptor beta chains reported below all come from one sample, sequenced in a study of a mutant IDH1 vaccine in newly diagnosed glioma listed by TCRdb under 2021. No antigen has been identified for these receptors. The library was obtained by the immunoSEQ multiplex PCR assay. TCRdb took over this immuneACCESS table, retaining in-frame rearrangements with V and J assigned. Such tables are incomplete; in checked studies, under half of the missing clones stem from an unresolved V gene, and the remainder is unexplained. The table for this sample lists 35,000 or so clones; approximately 80% of them were counted only once. The top ten constitute around 15% of the sample. Read against the paper, the sample's time point label means: week 11, during vaccination. Every vaccine dose consisted of 300 ug of a 20-mer mutant IDH1 peptide in Montanide, administered subcutaneously together with topical imiquimod.

Sequenced material: peripheral blood mononuclear cells (PBMCs), taken from a glioma patient whose treatment included an IDH1 peptide vaccine. The receptors derive from a woman under 40 with glioma. Some clones in this sample may be carry-over from other donors' samples.

The CDR3 DNA follows: TGTGCCAGCAGTGTTAGGGCCGGGGACACTGAAGCTTTCTTT. This encodes CASSVRAGDTEAFF. V and J are TRBV2 and TRBJ1-1; no reliable D call. Germline CDR1 reads SNHLY; CDR2 reads FYNNEI. The V gene lost 4 bases and the J gene lost 3 bases, with 12 bases spanning the gap. CDR3 length: 14 residues.

V gene TRBV11-2 combines with J gene TRBJ2-2; D is ambiguous. CDR3 length: 13 residues. Between the trimmed V and J ends, which lost 5 bases and 5 bases, there was a span of 9 bases. Germline-derived CDR1 and CDR2 are SGHAT and FQNNGV. The CDR3 coding sequence is TGTGCCAGCAGCCTACTTTATACCGGGGAGCTGTTTTTT. It translates to CASSLLYTGELFF. Looking up the rest from reference TRBV11-2 and TRBJ2-2 gives the full variable domain: EAGVAQSPRYKIIEKRQSVAFWCNPISGHATLYWYQQILGQGPKLLIQFQNNGVVDDSQLPKDRFSAERLKGVDSTLKIQPAKLEDSAVYLCASSLLYTGELFFGEGSRLTVL.

V and J are TRBV14 and TRBJ1-1; a weak D match, TRBD1 (6 bases). The germline gives CDR1 SGHDN, CDR2 FVKESK. V was clipped by 0 bases and J by 6 bases, with 11 bases between them. The CDR3 is made up of 14 amino acids. CDR3 coding DNA: TGTGCCAGCAGCCAAGAAGGGGGTAGGGCTGAAGCTTTCTTT. Translated, it gives CASSQEGGRAEAFF.

The chain uses TRBV11-3 and TRBJ2-5; no reliable D call. CDR3 length: 13 residues. Germline-derived CDR1 and CDR2 are SGHNT and YENEEA. V was pared by 3 bases and J by 5 bases, with 10 bases between. The CDR3 protein is CASSFGYTETQYF. Written as DNA, the CDR3 is TGTGCCAGCAGCTTCGGGTATACGGAGACCCAGTACTTC.

The chain recombines TRBV5-4 with TRBJ1-5; perhaps TRBD1 as D (5 bases). CDR1 is SGHNT, CDR2 YYREEE, per germline (reference sequence). V gave up 4 bases and J gave up 6 bases, with 14 bases separating them. The CDR3 length is 14 residues. This CDR3 reads CASSRGGQGQPQHF. CDR3 DNA: TGTGCCAGCAGCCGGGGAGGACAAGGTCAGCCCCAGCATTTT.

In DNA, the CDR3 is TGTGCCAGCAGCGTGGGCCCAAACAGGGGGCCCACCGGGGAGCTGTTTTTT. As protein: CASSVGPNRGPTGELFF. V usage is TRBV9 and J usage is TRBJ2-2, with TRBD1 matching over 9 bases. The ends lost 2 bases at V and 4 bases at J; junction bases unmatched: 9. The CDR3 loop spans 17 amino acids. Germline loops: CDR1 SGDLS, CDR2 YYNGEE. Full variable domain (remainder filled in from reference TRBV9 and TRBJ2-2): DSGVTQTPKHLITATGQRVTLRCSPRSGDLSVYWYQQSLDQGLQFLIQYYNGEERAKGNILERFSAQQFPDLHSELNLSSLELGDSALYFCASSVGPNRGPTGELFFGEGSRLTVL.

The V and J genes are TRBV7-2 and TRBJ1-1; D is undetermined. CDR3 length: 14 amino acids. CDR1 is SGHTA and CDR2 is FQGNSA in the germline V gene. The germline V and J ends were trimmed by 3 bases and 1 base, with 9 bases remaining between them. CDR3 region: CASSFSWRNTEAFF. The CDR3 nucleotides are TGTGCCAGCAGCTTTTCTTGGAGGAACACTGAAGCTTTCTTT.

This clone came up once. The chain uses TRBV6-6 and TRBJ2-2; D ambiguous. Deletions cut 5 bases from V and 7 bases from J, with 8 bases between. The CDR3 has 12 residues. Per the germline V gene, CDR1 is MNHNY and CDR2 is SVGAGI (reference sequence). CDR3 sequence reads: CASSTGDGELFF. CDR3 nucleotides: TGTGCCAGCAGTACTGGGGACGGGGAGCTGTTTTTT.

This clone appeared a single time. The rearrangement uses TRBV11-3 and TRBJ2-1; D call uncertain. V was pared by 5 bases and J by 5 bases, with 4 bases between. This CDR3 spans 11 amino acids. In germline, CDR1 is SGHNT, CDR2 YENEEA. Here the CDR3 reads CASSGDNEQFF. For the CDR3, the DNA is TGTGCCAGCAGCGGGGACAATGAGCAGTTCTTC.

The chain uses TRBV27 and TRBJ2-7; 10 bases match TRBD2. The CDR3 covers 16 residues. CDR1 and CDR2 from the germline V gene are MNHEY and SMNVEV (reference sequence). Trimming removed 3 bases from V and 4 bases from J; junction bases left unmatched: 9. CDR3 residues: CASSFSIAGGSYEQYF. The CDR3 bases are TGTGCCAGCAGTTTCTCAATAGCGGGAGGTTCATACGAGCAGTACTTC.

The chain recombines TRBV7-9 with TRBJ1-1; D remains ambiguous. The CDR3 sequence is 16 residues long. Trimming pared 5 bases from V and 3 bases from J, leaving 19 bases between. Per the germline V gene, CDR1 is SEHNR and CDR2 is FQNEAQ (reference sequence). The CDR3: CASSPGSRAGDTEAFF. CDR3 DNA sequence: TGTGCCAGCAGCCCGGGAAGTAGGGCCGGAGACACTGAAGCTTTCTTT.

The gene calls are TRBV30 and TRBJ1-2, with a tentative D call TRBD1 (6 bases). V lost 7 bases to trimming and J lost 8 bases, with 14 bases between them. The CDR3 extends over 11 amino acids. Per germline, CDR1 GTSNPN and CDR2 SVGIG (reference sequence). The CDR3 reads CAFLGTLGYTF. The CDR3 nucleotides read TGTGCCTTCCTCGGGACACTCGGCTACACCTTC.

J is TRBJ2-7 and V is TRBV5-1; TRBD2 agrees at 11 bases. Looked up from germline, CDR1 is SGHRS and CDR2 is YFSETQ. CDR3 size: 15 residues. The V gene end was trimmed by 3 bases and the J gene end by 2 bases; junction bases not matched to a gene: 4. As DNA, the CDR3 is TGCGCCAGCAGCTCCCGACTAGCGGGAACCTACGAGCAGTACTTC. It is translated as CASSSRLAGTYEQYF.

The sample holds one count of this clone. V is TRBV4-1 and J is TRBJ2-7; 7 positions agree with TRBD1. The CDR3 sequence is 17 residues long. The junction had 17 bases not matched to a gene; V was cut back by 8 bases and J by 1 base. The germline V gene encodes CDR1 MGHRA and CDR2 YSYEKL. CDR3 loop: CASDLRAPGQPSYEQYF. CDR3 bases: TGCGCCAGCGACCTTCGGGCGCCGGGACAGCCGTCCTACGAGCAGTACTTC.

The chain combines TRBV18 with TRBJ2-3; 9 bases align to TRBD2. V lost 3 bases, J lost 4 bases, and 5 bases stayed unmatched. The germline V gene has CDR1 KGHSH and CDR2 LQKENI. CDR3 length equals 15 residues. The CDR3: CASSPSGSGPDTQYF. The CDR3 DNA is TGTGCCAGCTCACCTAGCGGGAGTGGCCCAGATACGCAGTATTTT.

V usage is TRBV7-9 and J usage is TRBJ1-1; perhaps TRBD1 as D (5 bases). CDR1 and CDR2 from the germline V gene are SEHNR and FQNEAQ (reference sequence). The CDR3 extends over 15 amino acids. The V end was cut by 1 base, the J end by 3 bases, with 12 bases between. The CDR3 is CASSLERGWYTEAFF. As DNA, the CDR3 is TGTGCCAGCAGCTTAGAAAGGGGCTGGTACACTGAAGCTTTCTTT.

This clone was seen a handful of times. This chain joins TRBV21-1 and TRBJ1-5; no DNA check was done on the table's D call, TRBD1. TRBV21-1 is a recognized pseudogene. The CDR3 length is 13 residues. CDR3 DNA: TGTGCCAGCAGCAAAATTCCAGGGAAGCCCCAGCATTTT. This sequence encodes CASSKIPGKPQHF.

The chain recombines TRBV5-8 with TRBJ2-7, with D possibly being TRBD1 (5 bases). The CDR3 is 14 amino acids. CDR1 SGHTS and CDR2 YDEGEE come from the germline V gene. Trimming removed 3 bases from V and 4 bases from J, with 14 bases in between. CDR3 residues: CASSWGDEGYEQYF. The DNA of the CDR3 is TGTGCCAGCAGCTGGGGCGACGAAGGGTACGAGCAGTACTTC.

The chain links TRBV11-2 to TRBJ2-2; 9 nucleotides align to TRBD1. With 5 bases clipped from V and 4 bases from J, the junction kept 11 bases outside the gene matches. The CDR3 runs to 17 residues. Germline-derived CDR1 and CDR2 are SGHAT and FQNNGV. CDR3 amino acids: CASSQPAGTGRTGELFF. In nucleotides, the CDR3 is TGTGCCAGCAGCCAACCTGCCGGGACAGGGCGCACCGGGGAGCTGTTTTTT.

In its sample, this clone was seen a few times. This rearrangement joins TRBV4-2 to TRBJ1-1, with D possibly being TRBD1 (5 bases). Germline CDR1 is LGHNA and CDR2 is YNFKEQ. Deletions cut 6 bases from V and 8 bases from J, with 13 bases between. This CDR3 is 12 amino acids long. CDR3 sequence (DNA): TGTGCCAGCAGGGATACAGGAAGCGAAGCTTTCTTT. The encoded protein is CASRDTGSEAFF.

The chain is built from TRBV9 and TRBJ2-7; D is possibly TRBD2 (5 bases). V was trimmed by 4 bases and J by 1 base, leaving 9 bases between them. CDR1 and CDR2 (germline): SGDLS, YYNGEE. The CDR3 runs 13 residues. CDR3 region: CASSPRTSYEQYF. CDR3 DNA: TGTGCCAGCAGCCCGAGGACTTCCTACGAGCAGTACTTC.

This clone was seen a single time. The junction and the germline gene differ at one end; a read error may be behind it. J is TRBJ2-2 and V is TRBV7-7; the D is unclear. CDR1 is SSHAT, CDR2 FNYEAQ, per germline (reference sequence). The CDR3 is made up of 14 amino acids. This chain's CDR3 is CASSLTQNTGELFF. The CDR3 DNA follows: TGTGCTAGCAGCTTAACACAGAACACCGGGGAGCTGTTTTTT.

V is TRBV5-4 and J is TRBJ2-7; 10 bases are shared with TRBD2. Losses at the gene ends were 1 base for V and 3 bases for J; bases not matched to a gene: 7. This CDR3 spans 16 amino acids. Germline V gene lookup returns CDR1 SGHNT and CDR2 YYREEE (reference sequence). CDR3 sequence reads: CASSLTGASGSYEQYF. In DNA form, the CDR3 reads TGTGCCAGCAGCTTGACCGGGGCTAGCGGGAGCTACGAGCAGTACTTC.

The chain couples TRBV6-1 to TRBJ2-2; 7 bases line up with TRBD2. The V gene's germline CDR1 is MNHNS and CDR2 SASEGT. The V segment lost 6 bases and the J segment 5 bases; nucleotides outside the gene matches: 9. This CDR3 has 15 residues. The CDR3 DNA is TGTGCCAGCAGGTCGCGGGGGACTTCGACCGGGGAGCTGTTTTTT. Its protein product is CASRSRGTSTGELFF.

The CDR3 here is CASSISLSYNEQFF. Written as DNA, the CDR3 is TGTGCCAGCAGTATCAGTCTCTCCTACAATGAGCAGTTCTTC. The chain is built from TRBV7-8 and TRBJ2-1; D gene ambiguous. V was trimmed by 6 bases and J by 0 bases, leaving 9 bases between them. The CDR3 consists of 14 residues. Germline assignment: CDR1 SGHVS and CDR2 FQNEAQ.

This CDR3 is CASSQEGHNSGANVLTF. For the CDR3, the DNA is TGCGCCAGCAGCCAAGAGGGACATAACTCTGGGGCCAACGTCCTGACTTTC. This chain joins TRBV4-1 and TRBJ2-6; perhaps TRBD1 as D (6 bases). Trimming removed 0 bases from V and 0 bases from J, with 9 bases in between. Germline V gene lookup returns CDR1 MGHRA and CDR2 YSYEKL. The CDR3 spans 17 residues.

J is TRBJ2-5 and V is TRBV18, with TRBD1 identical over 10 bases. This CDR3 contains 17 residues. CDR1 is KGHSH and CDR2 is LQKENI in the germline V gene. Trimming took 5 bases from V and 2 from J; bases not matched to a gene: 11. The CDR3 loop is CASSAFGTGDIQETQYF. The CDR3 nucleotides are TGTGCCAGCTCAGCCTTCGGGACAGGGGATATTCAAGAGACCCAGTACTTC.